In its sample, the clone carrying this T cell receptor (beta chain) was seen once. The junction had 4 bases not matched to a gene; V was cut back by 4 bases and J by 6 bases. The CDR3 loop spans 13 amino acids. The germline gives CDR1 SEHNR, CDR2 FQNEAQ (reference sequence). Assay used: immunoSEQ multiplex PCR; TCRdb lists only in-frame clones, some missing. The table includes roughly 260,000 clones, roughly nine tenths detected once. This sample stems from a study of blood T cell repertoires in COVID-19. At the level of the study: Sample material is recorded as cDNA or gDNA derived from T cells, B-cell-depleted T cells, or PBMCs.

The origin of this receptor is a woman aged 25 to 39 with acute COVID-19. Material: PBMCs or T cells enriched from blood (not recorded which). The chain recombines TRBV7-9 with TRBJ1-2, with 8 bases aligning to TRBD1. CDR3 residues: CASSWAGGNGYTF. The CDR3 bases are TGTGCCAGCAGCTGGGCAGGGGGCAATGGCTACACCTTC.